This paragraph covers one TCR beta chain sequence. Its target antigen remains unknown. No much larger clonotype is one base removed from it; base qualities were not supplied. This entry comes from a study of T cell changes during pregnancy in multiple sclerosis (dated by TCRdb to the late 2010s). General notes on the study: The study examined how the T cell repertoire changed over the course of pregnancy in women with multiple sclerosis.

The method was the immunoSEQ multiplex PCR assay. Here the immuneACCESS table is served through TCRdb, limited to in-frame sequences with V and J called. Missing clones are a known gap in these copies; in checked studies unresolved V genes cover under half, and the rest lacks a known reason. This sample gives about 77,000 clones in total; approximately 89% of them show up just once. The ten largest make up approximately 2% of the sample. This receptor was obtained from a female donor with multiple sclerosis, enrolled in a pregnancy study. The specimen comprised peripheral blood, sampled before pregnancy.

The CDR3: CASSFEGAYNEQFF. The nucleotide sequence is TGTGCCAGCAGTTTTGAGGGCGCCTACAATGAGCAGTTCTTC. The chain uses TRBV27 and TRBJ2-1; TRBD2 is possibly the D segment (5 matching bases). The germline V gene encodes CDR1 MNHEY and CDR2 SMNVEV (reference sequence). Trimming at the junction amounts to 3 bases on V and 2 bases on J, and the germline ends lie 8 bases apart. The CDR3 covers 14 residues, taking in both the cysteine and the phenylalanine. Only the CDR3 region is kept as DNA, spanning 42 bases read in frame from base 1.